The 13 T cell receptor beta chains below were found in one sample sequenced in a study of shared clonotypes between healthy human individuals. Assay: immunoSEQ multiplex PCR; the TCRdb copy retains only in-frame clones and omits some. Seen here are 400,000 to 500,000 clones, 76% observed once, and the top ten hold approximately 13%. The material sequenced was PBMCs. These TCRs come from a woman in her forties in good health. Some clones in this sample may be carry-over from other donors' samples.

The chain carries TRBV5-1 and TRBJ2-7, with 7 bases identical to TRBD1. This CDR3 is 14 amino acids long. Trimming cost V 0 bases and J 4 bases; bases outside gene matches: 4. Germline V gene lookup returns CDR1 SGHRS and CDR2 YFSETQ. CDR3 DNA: TGCGCCAGCAGCTTGGGAGGACAGGAATACGAGCAGTACTTC. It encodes CASSLGGQEYEQYF.

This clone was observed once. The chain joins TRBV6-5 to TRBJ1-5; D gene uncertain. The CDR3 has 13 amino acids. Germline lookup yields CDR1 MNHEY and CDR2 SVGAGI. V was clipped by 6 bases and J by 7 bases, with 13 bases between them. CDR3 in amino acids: CASSLQRAQPQHF. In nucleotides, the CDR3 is TGTGCCAGCAGCTTACAGAGGGCGCAGCCCCAGCATTTT.

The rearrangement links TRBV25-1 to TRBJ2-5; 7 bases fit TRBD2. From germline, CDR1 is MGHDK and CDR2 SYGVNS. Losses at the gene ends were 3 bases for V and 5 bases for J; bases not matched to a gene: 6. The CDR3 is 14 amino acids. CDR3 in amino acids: CASSDWGGIETQYF. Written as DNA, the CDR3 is TGTGCCAGCAGTGATTGGGGAGGGATTGAGACCCAGTACTTC.

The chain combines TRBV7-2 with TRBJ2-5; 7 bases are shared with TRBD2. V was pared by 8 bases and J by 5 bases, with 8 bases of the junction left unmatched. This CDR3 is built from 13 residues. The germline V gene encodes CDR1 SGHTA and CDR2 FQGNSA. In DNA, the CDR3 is TGTGCCAGCTGCGGAGTGGGGGGGGAGACCCAGTACTTC. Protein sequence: CASCGVGGETQYF.

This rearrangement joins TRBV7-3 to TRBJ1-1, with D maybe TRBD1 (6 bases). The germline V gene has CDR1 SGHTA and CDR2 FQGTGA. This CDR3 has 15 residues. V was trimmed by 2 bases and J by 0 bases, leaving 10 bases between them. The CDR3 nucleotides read TGTGCCAGCAGCTTAGGGCAGGGGATGAACACTGAAGCTTTCTTT. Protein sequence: CASSLGQGMNTEAFF. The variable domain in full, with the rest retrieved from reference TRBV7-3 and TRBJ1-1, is GAGVSQTPSNKVTEKGKYVELRCDPISGHTALYWYRQSLGQGPEFLIYFQGTGAADDSGLPNDRFFAVRPEGSVSTLKIQRTERGDSAVYLCASSLGQGMNTEAFFGQGTRLTVV.

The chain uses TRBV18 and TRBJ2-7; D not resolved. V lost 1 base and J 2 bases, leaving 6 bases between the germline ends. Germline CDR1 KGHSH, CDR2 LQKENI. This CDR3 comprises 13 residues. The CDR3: CASSPRNTYEQYF. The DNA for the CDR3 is TGTGCCAGCTCACCACGTAACACCTACGAGCAGTACTTC. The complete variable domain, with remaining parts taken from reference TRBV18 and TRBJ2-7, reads NAGVMQNPRHLVRRRGQEARLRCSPMKGHSHVYWYRQLPEEGLKFMVYLQKENIIDESGMPKERFSAEFPKEGPSILRIQQVVRGDSAAYFCASSPRNTYEQYFGPGTRLTVT.

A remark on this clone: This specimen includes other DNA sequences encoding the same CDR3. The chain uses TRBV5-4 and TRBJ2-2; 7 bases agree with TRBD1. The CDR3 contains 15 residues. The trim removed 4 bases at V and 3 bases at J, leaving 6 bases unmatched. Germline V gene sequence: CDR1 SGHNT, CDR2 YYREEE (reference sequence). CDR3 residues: CASSQTGQYTGELFF. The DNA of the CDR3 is TGTGCCAGCAGCCAGACAGGGCAGTACACCGGGGAGCTGTTTTTT.

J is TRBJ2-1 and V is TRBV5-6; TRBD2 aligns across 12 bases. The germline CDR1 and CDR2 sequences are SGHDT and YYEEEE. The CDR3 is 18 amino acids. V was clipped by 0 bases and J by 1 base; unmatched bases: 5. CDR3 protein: CASSLATSGSWSYNEQFF. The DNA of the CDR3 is TGTGCCAGCAGCTTGGCGACTAGCGGGAGTTGGTCCTACAATGAGCAGTTCTTC.

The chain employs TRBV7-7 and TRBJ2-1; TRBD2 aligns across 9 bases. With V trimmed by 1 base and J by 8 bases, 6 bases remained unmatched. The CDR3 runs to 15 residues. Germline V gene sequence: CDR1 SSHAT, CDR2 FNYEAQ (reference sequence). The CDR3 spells CASSLGSGSVDEQFF. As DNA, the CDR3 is TGTGCCAGCAGCTTAGGTAGCGGGAGCGTAGATGAGCAGTTCTTC.

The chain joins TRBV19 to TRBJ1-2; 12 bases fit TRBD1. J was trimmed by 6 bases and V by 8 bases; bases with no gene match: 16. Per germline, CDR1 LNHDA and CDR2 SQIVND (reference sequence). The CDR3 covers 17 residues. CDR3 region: CASGSSGTGGFRDGYTF. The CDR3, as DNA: TGTGCCAGTGGCTCATCCGGGACAGGGGGCTTTAGGGATGGCTACACCTTC.

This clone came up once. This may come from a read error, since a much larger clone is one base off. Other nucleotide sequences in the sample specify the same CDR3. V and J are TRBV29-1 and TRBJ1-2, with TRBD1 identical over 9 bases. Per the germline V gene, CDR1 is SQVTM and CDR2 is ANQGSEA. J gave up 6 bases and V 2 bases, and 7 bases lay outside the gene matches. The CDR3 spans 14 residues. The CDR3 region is CSVEPGQGSDGYTF. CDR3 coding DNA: TGCAGCGTTGAACCGGGACAGGGAAGCGATGGCTACACCTTC. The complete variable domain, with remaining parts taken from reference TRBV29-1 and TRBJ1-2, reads SAVISQKPSRDICQRGTSLTIQCQVDSQVTMMFWYRQQPGQSLTLIATANQGSEATYESGFVIDKFPISRPNLTFSTLTVSNMSPEDSSIYLCSVEPGQGSDGYTFGSGTRLTVV.

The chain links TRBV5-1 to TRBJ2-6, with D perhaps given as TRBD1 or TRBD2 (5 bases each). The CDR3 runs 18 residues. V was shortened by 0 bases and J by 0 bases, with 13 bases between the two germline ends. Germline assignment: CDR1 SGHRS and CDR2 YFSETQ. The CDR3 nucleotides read TGCGCCAGCAGCTTGGGGGCAGGGACCTCCTCTGGGGCCAACGTCCTGACTTTC. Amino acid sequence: CASSLGAGTSSGANVLTF.

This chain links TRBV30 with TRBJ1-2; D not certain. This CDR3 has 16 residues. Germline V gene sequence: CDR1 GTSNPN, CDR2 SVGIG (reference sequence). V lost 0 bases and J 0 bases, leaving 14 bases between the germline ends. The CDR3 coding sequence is TGTGCCTGGAGTGTACTGGGCAGCCGATCTAACTATGGCTACACCTTC. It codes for CAWSVLGSRSNYGYTF.